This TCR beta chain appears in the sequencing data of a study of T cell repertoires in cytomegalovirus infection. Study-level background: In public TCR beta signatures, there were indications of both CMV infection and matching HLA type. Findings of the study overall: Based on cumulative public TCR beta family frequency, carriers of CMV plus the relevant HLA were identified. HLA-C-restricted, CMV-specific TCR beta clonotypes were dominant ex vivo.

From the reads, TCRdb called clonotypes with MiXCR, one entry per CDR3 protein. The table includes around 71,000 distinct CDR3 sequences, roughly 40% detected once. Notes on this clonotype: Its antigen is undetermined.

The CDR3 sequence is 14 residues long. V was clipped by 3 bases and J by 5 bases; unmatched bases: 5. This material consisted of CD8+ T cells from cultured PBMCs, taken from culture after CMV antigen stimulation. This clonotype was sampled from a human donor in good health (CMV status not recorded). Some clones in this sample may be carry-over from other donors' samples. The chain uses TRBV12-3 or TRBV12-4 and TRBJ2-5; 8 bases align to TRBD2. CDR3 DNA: TGTGCCAGCAGTTTGGTCGGGGGGGGGGAGACCCAGTACTTC. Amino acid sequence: CASSLVGGGETQYF.